These 17 T cell receptor beta chains came from one sample sequenced in a study of preoperative IRX-2 immunotherapy in early breast cancer. The method was immunoSEQ multiplex PCR; TCRdb's version includes in-frame clones alone and lacks a portion of them. Of under 1,500 clones listed, roughly 76% were seen once; the top ten hold under 8%. Sample treatment: preoperative locoregional IRX-2 cytokine immunotherapy. Specimen: tumor tissue, collected after IRX-2 immunotherapy. The origin of the receptors is a human donor with breast cancer.

The gene calls are TRBV19 and TRBJ2-1, with D possibly matching TRBD2 (6 bases). CDR3 length: 14 residues. Germline CDR1 LNHDA, CDR2 SQIVND (reference sequence). Trimming took off 3 bases at V and 4 bases at J, with 10 bases between the two ends. The CDR3 bases are TGTGCCAGTAGTATTAGCGGAGCGTACAATGAGCAGTTCTTC. This sequence encodes CASSISGAYNEQFF.

The sample holds one count of this clone. This rearrangement joins TRBV18 to TRBJ2-1, with D perhaps assigned TRBD1 or TRBD2 (7 bases each). Trimming pared 5 bases from V and 3 bases from J, leaving 20 bases between. The CDR3 loop spans 17 amino acids. Germline V gives CDR1 KGHSH, CDR2 LQKENI. CDR3 residues: CASSAQTSRGFYNEQFF. The CDR3 region has the DNA TGTGCCAGCTCAGCCCAGACTAGCAGGGGGTTCTACAATGAGCAGTTCTTC.

This clone turned up a few times. This chain uses TRBV6-8 with TRBJ2-2; D is possibly TRBD1 or TRBD2 (5 bases each). This CDR3 has 14 residues. The germline V gene encodes CDR1 MNHGY and CDR2 SAAAGT. Trimming removed 10 bases at V and 1 base at J, with 13 bases between. CDR3 protein: CATPGTGNTGELFF. The CDR3 DNA reads TGTGCCACCCCAGGGACGGGGAACACCGGGGAGCTGTTTTTT.

This clone was seen once. The genes are TRBV18 and TRBJ1-5; the D is unclear. Germline V lookup: CDR1 KGHSH, CDR2 LQKENI. The CDR3 extends over 13 amino acids. Deletions cut 4 bases from V and 6 bases from J, with 10 bases between. The CDR3 nucleotides read TGTGCCAGCTCACGCGAACACGGTCAGCCCCAGCATTTT. It specifies CASSREHGQPQHF.

CDR3: CSVNPGQGATYGYTF. The CDR3 DNA sequence: TGCAGCGTTAATCCGGGACAGGGGGCGACGTATGGCTACACCTTC. This sequence joins TRBV29-1 and TRBJ1-2, with 12 positions matching TRBD1. The junction had 9 bases not matched to a gene; V was cut back by 5 bases and J by 5 bases. CDR1 is SQVTM and CDR2 is ANQGSEA in the germline V gene. This CDR3 region has 15 residues.

The CDR3 spells CASSVTTNEQFF. DNA for the CDR3: TGTGCCAGCAGTGTTACTACCAATGAGCAGTTCTTC. This rearrangement joins TRBV25-1 to TRBJ2-1, with D uncertain. V was cut by 4 bases and J by 6 bases, with 7 bases left in between. The CDR3 contains 12 residues. Germline V CDR1 and CDR2: MGHDK, SYGVNS. The full variable domain, with the rest looked up from reference TRBV25-1 and TRBJ2-1, is EADIYQTPRYLVIGTGKKITLECSQTMGHDKMYWYQQDPGMELHLIHYSYGVNSTEKGDLSSESTVSRIRTEHFPLTLESARPSHTSQYLCASSVTTNEQFFGPGTRLTVL.

V usage is TRBV28 and J usage is TRBJ2-2; 7 positions match TRBD2. Losses at the gene ends were 11 bases for V and 4 bases for J; bases not matched to a gene: 19. The CDR3 spans 17 residues. CDR1 and CDR2 (germline): MDHEN, SYDVKM. The CDR3 DNA reads TGTGCCGTCCCCCGGGGCGGGAGTCGGTCGGGCACCGGGGAGCTGTTTTTT. This encodes CAVPRGGSRSGTGELFF. Variable domain in full (rest from reference TRBV28 and TRBJ2-2): DVKVTQSSRYLVKRTGEKVFLECVQDMDHENMFWYRQDPGLGLRLIYFSYDVKMKEKGDIPEGYSVSREKKERFSLILESASTNQTSMYLCAVPRGGSRSGTGELFFGEGSRLTVL.

This clone has only a few counts. The chain uses TRBV19 and TRBJ1-1; 8 positions agree with TRBD1. Trimming took 8 bases from V and 1 from J; bases not matched to a gene: 3. Germline assignment: CDR1 LNHDA and CDR2 SQIVND (reference sequence). This CDR3 has 13 amino acids. The CDR3 DNA reads TGTGCCAGTGGCGACAGGGGGAACACTGAAGCTTTCTTT. Translation: CASGDRGNTEAFF.

This clone has more than one count but fewer than ten. This chain joins TRBV6-8 and TRBJ1-1, with D perhaps matching TRBD1 (6 bases). V lost 6 bases to trimming and J lost 6 bases, with 11 bases between them. Germline assignment: CDR1 MNHGY and CDR2 SAAAGT. The CDR3 is made up of 12 amino acids. The CDR3 loop reads CASRTQGSEAFF. The CDR3 DNA follows: TGTGCCAGCAGAACTCAGGGGTCTGAAGCTTTCTTT.

The chain carries TRBV11-3 and TRBJ1-4; TRBD1 might be the D (5 bases). The V gene lost 3 bases and the J gene lost 4 bases, with 9 bases spanning the gap. The germline gives CDR1 SGHNT, CDR2 YENEEA. The CDR3 consists of 14 residues. CDR3 loop: CASSLGPLNEKLFF. As DNA, the CDR3 is TGTGCCAGCAGCTTGGGGCCGCTTAATGAAAAACTGTTTTTT.

The chain couples TRBV11-3 to TRBJ2-2; the D is unclear. Germline values: CDR1 SGHNT, CDR2 YENEEA. V shed 2 bases and J shed 6 bases, with 10 bases lying between them. CDR3 length: 14 amino acids. Here the CDR3 reads CASSLILNAGELFF. The CDR3 nucleotides read TGTGCCAGCAGCTTAATACTGAATGCCGGGGAGCTGTTTTTT.

The rearrangement joins TRBV19 to TRBJ2-1; the match to TRBD2 covers 11 bases. From germline, CDR1 is LNHDA and CDR2 SQIVND (reference sequence). After removal of 8 bases from V and 4 bases from J, the junction contained 4 bases not matched to a gene. CDR3 length: 14 amino acids. The CDR3, as DNA: TGTGCCAGTGGTACTAGCGGGAGATACAATGAGCAGTTCTTC. Translated: CASGTSGRYNEQFF.

This clone was seen only a few times. This chain links TRBV29-1 with TRBJ1-5; a weak D match, TRBD1 (6 bases). The germline CDR1 and CDR2 sequences are SQVTM and ANQGSEA. The CDR3 spans 12 residues. Trimming took off 6 bases at V and 4 bases at J, with 10 bases between the two ends. The CDR3 protein is CSVVDSNQPQHF. CDR3 DNA sequence: TGCAGCGTGGTGGACAGTAATCAGCCCCAGCATTTT.

The rearrangement uses TRBV6-8 and TRBJ2-4; tentatively, D is TRBD1 (6 bases). In germline, CDR1 is MNHGY, CDR2 SAAAGT. The V and J ends lost 6 bases and 3 bases respectively, with 12 bases between them. The CDR3 covers 14 residues. CDR3 nucleotide sequence: TGTGCCAGCAGAGTACAGGGAGTCAAAAACATTCAGTACTTC. It encodes CASRVQGVKNIQYF.

This clone is termed large. The chain has TRBV28 and TRBJ1-1, with TRBD1 as a possible D gene (6 bases). Trimming shortened V by 6 bases and J by 1 base, and 12 bases separated the two germline ends. The CDR3 sequence is 14 residues long. Germline V gene data show CDR1 as MDHEN and CDR2 as SYDVKM. The CDR3 DNA sequence: TGTGCCAGCAGACCCGGGACAACGAACACTGAAGCTTTCTTT. Protein sequence: CASRPGTTNTEAFF.

This chain joins TRBV23-1 and TRBJ1-1; 10 bases match TRBD1. TRBV23-1 is filed as an ORF, its function uncertain. Trimming cost V 6 bases and J 11 bases; bases outside gene matches: 9. The CDR3 length is 13 residues. The CDR3 coding sequence is TGCGCCAGCAGCTTTCCGGGACAGGGGTCGGCTTTCTTT. Amino acid sequence: CASSFPGQGSAFF.

V is TRBV11-3 and J is TRBJ2-5; D call uncertain. The CDR3 contains 15 residues. Germline-derived CDR1 and CDR2 are SGHNT and YENEEA. V dropped 1 base and J dropped 4 bases, with 13 bases sitting between them. In DNA, the CDR3 is TGTGCCAGCAGCTTAGGAGCTCTACCAGGAGAGACCCAGTACTTC. It codes for CASSLGALPGETQYF.